The sequence of this TCR beta chain was determined in a study of cytomegalovirus exposure and HLA in healthy donors. Turning to the study itself: Approximately 81% of 398 genotyped donors fell in the Caucasian-associated ancestry cluster.

The donors gave bone marrow, and they were healthy. This clone occurred a few times. CDR3 size: 16 residues. Per germline, CDR1 SEHNR and CDR2 FQNEAQ (reference sequence). V shed 1 base and J 2 bases; nucleotides not matched to a gene: 6. Vbeta (60) and Jbeta (13) primers were used in the PCR. Authors' processing steps: A follow-up analysis tallied about 80 million unique TCR beta chains, 8.5 million to 14 million shared. The repertoire was sequenced with immunoSEQ multiplex PCR; TCRdb's copy has only in-frame clones and lacks some. That table is the source of V, J and clone size, and D and trimming were worked out from the DNA. The sample yields 130,000 to 150,000 clones, about 74% seen once.

This TCR was recovered from a young man in good health and CMV-seropositive. The sequencing input was PBMCs. The genes are TRBV7-9 and TRBJ2-3; 7 nucleotides align to TRBD2. The DNA for the CDR3 is TGTGCCAGCAGCTTAGGTGGGGGGGAATACACAGATACGCAGTATTTT. It yields the protein CASSLGGGEYTDTQYF.